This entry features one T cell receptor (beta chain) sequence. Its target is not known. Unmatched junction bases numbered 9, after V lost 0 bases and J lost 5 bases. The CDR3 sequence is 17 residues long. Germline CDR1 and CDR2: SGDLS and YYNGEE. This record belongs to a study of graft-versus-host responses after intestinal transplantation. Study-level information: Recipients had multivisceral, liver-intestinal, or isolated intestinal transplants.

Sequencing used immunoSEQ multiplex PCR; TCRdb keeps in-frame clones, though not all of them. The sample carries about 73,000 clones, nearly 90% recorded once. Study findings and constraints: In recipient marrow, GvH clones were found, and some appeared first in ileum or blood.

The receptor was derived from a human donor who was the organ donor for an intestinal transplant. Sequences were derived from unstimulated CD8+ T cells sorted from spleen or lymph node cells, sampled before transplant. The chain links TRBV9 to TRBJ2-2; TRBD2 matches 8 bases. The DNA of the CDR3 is TGTGCCAGCAGCGTAGATGCGGGGGGTCTCGGAACCGGGGAGCTGTTTTTT. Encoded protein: CASSVDAGGLGTGELFF.